The rows below give T cell receptor beta chains drawn from one sample of a study of blood T cell repertoires in COVID-19. Assay used: immunoSEQ multiplex PCR; TCRdb lists only in-frame clones, some missing. This sample carries about 63,000 clones, roughly 80% of them seen once, and the ten largest clones take approximately 4%. Source material: PBMCs or T cells enriched from blood (not recorded which). The receptor source for this set is a middle-aged woman with acute COVID-19. The CDR3 runs from the conserved cysteine through the conserved F or W.

CASSLLSGVIAGELFF	TRBJ2-2	TRBV5-6
CASTPQGSKGNEQFF	TRBJ2-1	TRBV2
CASSESRLAGPLGTQYF	TRBJ2-5	TRBV10-2
CASSFSTENTEAFF	TRBJ1-1	TRBV7-9
CASSFRGAAGNTIYF	TRBJ1-3	TRBV28
CASSQPERGSYEQYF	TRBJ2-7	TRBV4-1
CASSLEGASTDTQYF	TRBJ2-3	TRBV7-9
CASSLEGRGYSPLHF	TRBJ1-6	TRBV5-1
CASSPPGRAPNEKLFF	TRBJ1-4	TRBV7-9
CASSTTISGIYGYTF	TRBJ1-2	TRBV6-5
CASSLGTLNYGYTF	TRBJ1-2	TRBV5-1
CASSPRSSDTQYF	TRBJ2-3	TRBV13
CASYCDIALCYEQYF	TRBJ2-7	TRBV6-7
CASSLGQGRAFF	TRBJ1-1	TRBV5-5
CASSYPTREGNEKLFF	TRBJ1-4	TRBV6-7
CASSQRSNTDTQYF	TRBJ2-3	TRBV4-2
CASSPPGLDLGDEQFF	TRBJ2-1	TRBV28
CASSDRAGTEAFF	TRBJ1-1	TRBV10-2
CASSLSSGQPETQYF	TRBJ2-5	TRBV27
CASTLWTGRQETQYF	TRBJ2-5	TRBV6-5
CASSPAKAGETQYF	TRBJ2-5	TRBV18
CASSPGTSMWDTQYF	TRBJ2-3	TRBV3-1/TRBV3-2
CASSQYNEQFF	TRBJ2-1	TRBV19
CASSLVRNEQFF	TRBJ2-1	TRBV12-3/TRBV12-4
CASSLVIGPQGDGYTF	TRBJ1-2	TRBV7-2
CASSLLASGEQYF	TRBJ2-7	TRBV12-3/TRBV12-4
CASSFSHGPQHF	TRBJ1-5	TRBV28
CAITFWPNPNYGYTF	TRBJ1-2	TRBV10-3
CSVPRGGDNEQFF	TRBJ2-1	TRBV29-1
CASSPDSLNQETQYF	TRBJ2-5	TRBV5-1
CATGFGAGENTEAFF	TRBJ1-1	TRBV6-6
CASSLMGESYNSPLHF	TRBJ1-6	TRBV5-8
CASSLGGRATQETQYF	TRBJ2-5	TRBV5-1
CASSQEGTSNIGETQYF	TRBJ2-5	TRBV4-2
CASSVVGDAGVEQFF	TRBJ2-1	TRBV9
CASSPASGRAKNIQYF	TRBJ2-4	TRBV3-1/TRBV3-2
CATGGANTGELFF	TRBJ2-2	TRBV10-3
CASSLPGQGDIFGYTF	TRBJ1-2	TRBV19
CSVADRLNQPQHF	TRBJ1-5	TRBV29-1
CASSIRKRRSIITDTQYF	TRBJ2-3	TRBV27
CASSSLAGVGPDTQYF	TRBJ2-3	TRBV6-5
CASSNTGRTEAFF	TRBJ1-1	TRBV5-6
CASSLLPTGGENEQFF	TRBJ2-1	TRBV7-3
CASSQDFKTGPDTEAFF	TRBJ1-1	TRBV14